The clone carrying this T cell receptor (beta chain) is a singleton in its sample. Antigen: not known. This record belongs to a study of cytomegalovirus exposure and HLA in healthy donors. Overall study: A prior study identified 117 million unique TCR beta sequences from some 200 million T cells. Study-wide points: Most TCR beta V segments were productive about 90% or about 30% of the time in an earlier analysis. Association of a missense DCLRE1C variant with TCR beta V- and J-gene trimming was reported in a later analysis.

Primers included in the PCR were 60 Vbeta and 13 Jbeta primers. Produced via immunoSEQ multiplex PCR; TCRdb's table is partial and in-frame only. The profile shows roughly 280,000 clones, more than 55% of them singletons. The sequence was collected from a female donor in good health and CMV-seronegative. Sequencing was done on a sample of PBMCs.

CDR3 amino acids: CASRAGGSDTQYF. Written as DNA, the CDR3 is TGTGCCAGCAGAGCGGGAGGGTCAGATACGCAGTATTTT. The rearrangement joins TRBV7-9 to TRBJ2-3; 10 bases are shared with TRBD2. This CDR3 spans 13 amino acids. Germline V CDR1 and CDR2: SEHNR, FQNEAQ (reference sequence). Losses at the gene ends were 6 bases for V and 4 bases for J; bases not matched to a gene: 1.